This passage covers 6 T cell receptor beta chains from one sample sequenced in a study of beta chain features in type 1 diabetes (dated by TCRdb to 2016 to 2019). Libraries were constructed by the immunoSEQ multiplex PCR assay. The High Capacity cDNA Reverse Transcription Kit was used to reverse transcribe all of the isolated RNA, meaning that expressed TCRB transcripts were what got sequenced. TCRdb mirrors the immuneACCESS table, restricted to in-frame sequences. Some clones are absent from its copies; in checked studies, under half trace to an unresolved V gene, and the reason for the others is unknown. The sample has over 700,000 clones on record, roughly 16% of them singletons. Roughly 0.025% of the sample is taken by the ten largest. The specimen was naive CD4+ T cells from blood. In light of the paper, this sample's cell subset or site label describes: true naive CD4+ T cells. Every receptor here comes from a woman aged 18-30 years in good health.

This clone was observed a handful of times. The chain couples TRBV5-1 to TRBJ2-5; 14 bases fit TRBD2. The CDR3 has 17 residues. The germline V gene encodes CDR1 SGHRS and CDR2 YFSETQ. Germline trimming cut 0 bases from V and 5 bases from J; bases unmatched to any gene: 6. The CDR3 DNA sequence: TGCGCCAGCAGCTTGGCCCGGACTAGCGGGAGGAGTGAGACCCAGTACTTC. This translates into CASSLARTSGRSETQYF.

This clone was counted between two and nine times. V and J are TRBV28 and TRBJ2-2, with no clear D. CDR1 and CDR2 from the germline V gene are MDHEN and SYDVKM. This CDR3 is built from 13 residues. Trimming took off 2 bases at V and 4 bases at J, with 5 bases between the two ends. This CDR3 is CASSLPGTGELFF. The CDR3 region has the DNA TGTGCCAGCAGTTTACCCGGCACCGGGGAGCTGTTTTTT.

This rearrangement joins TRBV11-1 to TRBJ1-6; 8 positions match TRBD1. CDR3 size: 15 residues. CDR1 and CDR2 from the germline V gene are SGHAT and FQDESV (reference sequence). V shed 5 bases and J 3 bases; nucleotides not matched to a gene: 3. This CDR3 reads CASSPGGYYNSPLHF. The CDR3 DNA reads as TGTGCCAGCAGCCCAGGGGGCTACTATAATTCACCCCTCCACTTT. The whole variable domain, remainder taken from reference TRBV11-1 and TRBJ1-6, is EAEVAQSPRYKITEKSQAVAFWCDPISGHATLYWYRQILGQGPELLVQFQDESVVDDSQLPKDRFSAERLKGVDSTLKIQPAELGDSAMYLCASSPGGYYNSPLHFGNGTRLTVT.

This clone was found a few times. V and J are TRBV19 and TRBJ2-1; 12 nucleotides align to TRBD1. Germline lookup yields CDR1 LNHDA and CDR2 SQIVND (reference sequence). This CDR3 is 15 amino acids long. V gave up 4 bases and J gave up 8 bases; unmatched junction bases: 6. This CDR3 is CASSNPGQGAYEQFF. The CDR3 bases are TGTGCCAGTAGTAATCCGGGACAGGGGGCTTATGAGCAGTTCTTC.

This CDR3 is CASSLVAAELFF. The CDR3 nucleotides read TGTGCCAGCAGCTTAGTAGCGGCGGAGCTGTTTTTT. This chain links TRBV11-2 with TRBJ2-2, with a possible D match to TRBD2 (6 bases). V was clipped by 1 base and J by 10 bases, with 7 bases between them. The CDR3 has 12 amino acids. The germline CDR1 and CDR2 sequences are SGHAT and FQNNGV.

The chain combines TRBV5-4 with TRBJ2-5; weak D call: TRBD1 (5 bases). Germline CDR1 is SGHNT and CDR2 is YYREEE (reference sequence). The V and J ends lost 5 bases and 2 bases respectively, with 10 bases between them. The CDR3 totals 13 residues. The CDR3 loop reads CASRQVVQETQYF. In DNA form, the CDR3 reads TGTGCCAGCAGACAGGTCGTTCAAGAGACCCAGTACTTC.